Following are 17 T cell receptor beta chains from one sample sequenced in a study of T cell clonotyping in hematopoietic cell transplantation. Sequencing used immunoSEQ multiplex PCR; TCRdb keeps in-frame clones, though not all of them. The profile shows under 5,000 clones, 15% to 20% of them singletons. The material was peripheral blood mononuclear cells, obtained 30 days after allogeneic stem cell transplant. These receptors were obtained from a male patient between 45 and 60 years old who had an allogeneic stem cell transplant from a related donor, so the T cells may come from the graft donor. Some clones in this sample may be carry-over from other donors' samples.

The rearrangement uses TRBV7-2 and TRBJ1-4; 7 bases line up with TRBD1. V lost 4 bases to trimming and J lost 7 bases; unmatched junction nucleotides: 6. Germline CDR1 reads SGHTA; CDR2 reads FQGNSA. The CDR3 loop spans 14 amino acids. The CDR3 sequence: CASSSDRVSEKLFF. CDR3 nucleotides: TGTGCCAGCAGCTCCGACAGGGTTTCTGAAAAACTGTTTTTT.

The genes are TRBV30 and TRBJ1-2; 7 positions agree with TRBD1. The CDR3 extends over 13 amino acids. V lost 3 bases to trimming and J lost 3 bases; unmatched junction nucleotides: 4. The germline V gene encodes CDR1 GTSNPN and CDR2 SVGIG (reference sequence). The CDR3 region is CAWRKQGDYGYTF. The CDR3 nucleotides are TGTGCCTGGAGAAAGCAGGGGGACTATGGCTACACCTTC.

This clone was counted only a few times. The chain is built from TRBV27 and TRBJ2-7; possible D gene TRBD1, 5 bases. V lost 5 bases to trimming and J lost 7 bases, with 24 bases between them. Germline loops: CDR1 MNHEY, CDR2 SMNVEV (reference sequence). The CDR3 consists of 16 residues. The CDR3 sequence is CASSPLSGSKLMEQYF. Written as DNA, the CDR3 is TGTGCCAGCAGTCCCCTGTCAGGGTCCAAATTAATGGAGCAGTACTTC.

This clone has only a few counts. V usage is TRBV6-5 and J usage is TRBJ2-3; D gene uncertain. Germline loops: CDR1 MNHEY, CDR2 SVGAGI. Trimming took off 2 bases at V and 0 bases at J, with 6 bases between the two ends. The CDR3 spans 14 residues. In DNA form, the CDR3 reads TGTGCCAGCAGTTACGAGTCCAGCACAGATACGCAGTATTTT. It translates to CASSYESSTDTQYF.

This clone is labeled as medium-sized. V usage is TRBV4-1 and J usage is TRBJ1-1; D is ambiguous. Germline V CDR1 and CDR2: MGHRA, YSYEKL. V was trimmed by 5 bases and J by 1 base, leaving 11 bases between them. The CDR3 sequence is 14 residues long. CDR3 loop: CASSTRTENTEAFF. The CDR3 DNA reads as TGCGCCAGCAGCACCCGGACGGAGAACACTGAAGCTTTCTTT.

V usage is TRBV7-9 and J usage is TRBJ1-2; D is unresolved. V lost 6 bases and J lost 3, with 17 bases in between. The V gene's germline CDR1 is SEHNR and CDR2 FQNEAQ (reference sequence). The CDR3 has 15 residues. CDR3 sequence (DNA): TGTGCCAGCAGTGGTGTCGGCAAGCTTGACTATGGCTACACCTTC. As protein: CASSGVGKLDYGYTF.

The chain couples TRBV30 to TRBJ1-2, with D unclear. Germline assignment: CDR1 GTSNPN and CDR2 SVGIG (reference sequence). The ends were cut back, 5 bases at V and 4 bases at J, with 11 bases in the middle. CDR3 length: 12 residues. The CDR3 DNA reads TGTGCCTGGTGGTCCCGAATCTATGGCTACACCTTC. This gives the protein CAWWSRIYGYTF. The full variable domain, completed using reference TRBV30 and TRBJ1-2, is SQTIHQWPATLVQPVGSPLSLECTVEGTSNPNLYWYRQAAGRGLQLLFYSVGIGQISSEVPQNLSASRPQDRQFILSSKKLLLSDSGFYLCAWWSRIYGYTFGSGTRLTVV.

This clone was counted between two and nine times. V is TRBV1 and J is TRBJ1-5; the tabulated D call, TRBD1, remains unverified against the DNA. TRBV1 is flagged as a pseudogene. The CDR3 length is 15 residues. The CDR3 nucleotides are TGCACCAGCAGCCAAGGACAGATTAGCAATCAGCCCCAGCATTTT. Translated, it gives CTSSQGQISNQPQHF.

This clone appeared a few times. The chain couples TRBV30 to TRBJ2-5; possibly TRBD2 for D (6 bases). Trimming cost V 2 bases and J 4 bases, with 17 bases left between them. Germline CDR1 reads GTSNPN; CDR2 reads SVGIG (reference sequence). The length of the CDR3 is 15 residues. CDR3 bases: TGTGCCTGGAGTACCGGCCGGGGAGGACGAGAGACCCAGTACTTC. This sequence encodes CAWSTGRGGRETQYF.

This clone showed up just a few times. The V gene is TRBV28, the J gene TRBJ2-7; D is possibly TRBD1 (6 bases). The germline V gene has CDR1 MDHEN and CDR2 SYDVKM. V shed 4 bases and J shed 11 bases, with 12 bases lying between them. This CDR3 is 11 amino acids long. This CDR3 reads CASSSTGMEYF. CDR3 bases: TGTGCCAGCAGTTCCACAGGGATGGAGTACTTC.

The genes are TRBV30 and TRBJ1-3; D remains ambiguous. The V gene lost 3 bases and the J gene lost 0 bases, with 9 bases spanning the gap. The CDR3 spans 14 residues. CDR1 is GTSNPN, CDR2 SVGIG, per germline (reference sequence). The CDR3 DNA reads as TGTGCCTGGAGCGACGGTCCCTCTGGAAACACCATATATTTT. Translating gives CAWSDGPSGNTIYF.

In this sample, this clone turned up a few times. The genes are TRBV30 and TRBJ2-1; D gene unclear. V shed 2 bases and J shed 10 bases, with 12 bases lying between them. The CDR3 loop spans 12 amino acids. Looked up from germline, CDR1 is GTSNPN and CDR2 is SVGIG (reference sequence). DNA of the CDR3: TGTGCCTGGAGTCGGTCCCCTTTCGAGCAGTTCTTC. Its translation: CAWSRSPFEQFF. The full variable domain, with the rest looked up from reference TRBV30 and TRBJ2-1, is SQTIHQWPATLVQPVGSPLSLECTVEGTSNPNLYWYRQAAGRGLQLLFYSVGIGQISSEVPQNLSASRPQDRQFILSSKKLLLSDSGFYLCAWSRSPFEQFFGPGTRLTVL.

V and J are TRBV4-2 and TRBJ2-7; 12 bases fit TRBD2. V gave up 3 bases and J gave up 4 bases; unmatched junction bases: 7. CDR1 and CDR2 from the germline V gene are LGHNA and YNFKEQ. The CDR3 contains 16 residues. CDR3 residues: CASSQSSGGASYEQYF. DNA for the CDR3: TGTGCCAGCAGCCAGTCTAGCGGGGGGGCCTCTTACGAGCAGTACTTC.

There are a few counts of this clone. The chain has TRBV30 and TRBJ2-7; TRBD1 agrees at 7 bases. Looked up from germline, CDR1 is GTSNPN and CDR2 is SVGIG (reference sequence). This CDR3 is 13 amino acids long. The V and J ends lost 5 bases and 5 bases, in that order; junction bases with no gene match: 9. The CDR3 sequence is CAWDRQGVHEQYF. In DNA form, the CDR3 reads TGTGCCTGGGATCGACAGGGAGTCCACGAGCAGTACTTC.

This clone was detected a few times. The chain links TRBV30 to TRBJ2-7; 7 bases map to TRBD1. CDR3 size: 13 residues. V gave up 1 base and J gave up 5 bases; unmatched junction bases: 5. From germline, CDR1 is GTSNPN and CDR2 SVGIG (reference sequence). CDR3 coding DNA: TGTGCCTGGAGTGGTGGGACAGTGGACGAGCAGTACTTC. This encodes CAWSGGTVDEQYF.

The J gene is TRBJ1-6, the V gene TRBV6-1, with unresolved D. V lost 6 bases to trimming and J lost 8 bases, with 14 bases between them. Germline V CDR1 and CDR2: MNHNS, SASEGT. The CDR3 length is 14 residues. The CDR3, as DNA: TGTGCCAGCAGCATGGCCGCAACTGATTCACCCCTCCACTTT. This sequence encodes CASSMAATDSPLHF.

This clone was picked up a small number of times. The chain carries TRBV30 and TRBJ1-2; maybe TRBD1 (5 bases). Trimming stripped 3 bases from V and 4 bases from J, with 12 bases between. This CDR3 region has 13 residues. The V gene's germline CDR1 is GTSNPN and CDR2 SVGIG (reference sequence). CDR3 coding DNA: TGTGCCTGGAGAAGGGGTTTCGGCTATGGCTACACCTTC. It encodes CAWRRGFGYGYTF.